Presented here are 16 T cell receptor beta chains from one specimen sequenced in a study of post-analysis software for immune sequencing data. Overall study findings and caveats: About five TRBV segments, including TRBV5-6, TRBV5-1 and TRBV20-1, were more frequent in patients than controls.

These receptors lack a known antigen. TCR beta cDNA libraries included unique molecular identifiers. TCRdb fed the PCR reads into MiXCR, producing one record per CDR3 protein. The sample comprises about 760,000 distinct CDR3 sequences, just under 30% of which are singletons, and approximately 0.6% rests with the top ten. The sample taken for sequencing was blood. These receptors all stem from a girl between 5 and 17 years old with multiple sclerosis.

This clonotype was seen at least ten times. The chain carries TRBV28 and TRBJ2-7, with TRBD1 matching over 9 bases. The CDR3 has 14 amino acids. V lost 2 bases, J lost 7 bases, and 6 bases stayed unmatched. The germline V gene encodes CDR1 MDHEN and CDR2 SYDVKM. The CDR3 spells CASSLVTGGREQYF. CDR3 nucleotides: TGTGCCAGCAGTTTAGTCACAGGGGGCCGGGAGCAGTACTTC.

This chain links TRBV5-6 with TRBJ1-1; D not certain. Trimming left V 5 bases short and J 1 base short, with 12 bases between. The CDR3 is made up of 14 amino acids. Germline-derived CDR1 and CDR2 are SGHDT and YYEEEE. The CDR3 here is CASRYQQRNTEAFF. In nucleotides, the CDR3 is TGTGCCAGCAGGTACCAGCAAAGGAACACTGAAGCTTTCTTT.

The sample holds a few counts of this clonotype. The V call is TRBV21-1, the J call TRBJ2-1; the listed D gene, TRBD2, was not tested against the DNA. TRBV21-1 is listed as a pseudogene. The CDR3 has 16 residues. CDR3 sequence: CASRDAGGPSGNEQFF. In DNA form, the CDR3 reads TGTGCCAGCAGGGACGCGGGGGGGCCTTCGGGCAATGAGCAGTTCTTC.

V gene TRBV27 combines with J gene TRBJ2-4; tentative D call: TRBD1 (7 bases). The tail of the sequence fits TRBJ2-7 better, so the J call may be wrong. The CDR3 runs 15 residues. The germline V gene has CDR1 MNHEY and CDR2 SMNVEV (reference sequence). The CDR3 DNA reads as TGTGCCAGCGTTAAGAGGGGGGCAGGGGGAAACGAGCAGTACTTC. It codes for CASVKRGAGGNEQYF.

This clonotype was found many times. The chain couples TRBV27 to TRBJ2-5; D is unresolved. This CDR3 has 15 amino acids. The V end lost 1 base, the J end lost 2 bases, and 11 bases lay between the germline ends. Germline V gives CDR1 MNHEY, CDR2 SMNVEV (reference sequence). CDR3 sequence: CASSLWGNKQETQYF. Here the CDR3 DNA reads TGTGCCAGCAGTTTATGGGGTAACAAACAAGAGACCCAGTACTTC.

V is TRBV11-2 and J is TRBJ2-5, with 12 positions matching TRBD2. CDR3 length: 18 amino acids. V was pared by 5 bases and J by 5 bases, with 15 bases of the junction left unmatched. Germline V gene lookup returns CDR1 SGHAT and CDR2 FQNNGV. CDR3 amino acids: CASSHPRGSSGGVETQYF. CDR3 bases: TGTGCCAGCAGCCACCCCCGAGGTTCTAGCGGGGGGGTGGAGACCCAGTACTTC.

The chain has TRBV29-1 and TRBJ1-1, with no clear D. The CDR3 runs to 13 residues. Trimming left V 8 bases short and J 1 base short, with 14 bases between. Germline-derived CDR1 and CDR2 are SQVTM and ANQGSEA. In DNA form, the CDR3 reads TGCAGCTCTTCTCATCGGGGGAACACTGAAGCTTTCTTT. This translates into CSSSHRGNTEAFF.

This clonotype was found many times. CDR3 loop: CASTSLGGRREQYF. CDR3 nucleotides: TGTGCCAGTACTTCGTTGGGGGGGAGACGCGAGCAGTACTTC. V and J are TRBV7-2 and TRBJ2-7; 7 bases agree with TRBD2. With 9 bases clipped from V and 6 bases from J, the junction kept 14 bases outside the gene matches. CDR3 length: 14 residues. Germline V gene data show CDR1 as SGHTA and CDR2 as FQGNSA. Variable domain in full (rest from reference TRBV7-2 and TRBJ2-7): GAGVSQSPSNKVTEKGKDVELRCDPISGHTALYWYRQSLGQGLEFLIYFQGNSAPDKSGLPSDRFSAERTGGSVSTLTIQRTQQEDSAVYLCASTSLGGRREQYFGPGTRLTVT.

The rearrangement uses TRBV5-1 and TRBJ2-5; D is uncertain. V lost 4 bases to trimming and J lost 5 bases, with 18 bases between them. The CDR3 contains 15 residues. Germline CDR1 is SGHRS and CDR2 is YFSETQ. The CDR3 protein is CASSPTSRDLETQYF. DNA for the CDR3: TGCGCCAGCAGCCCGACTTCTAGAGATCTGGAGACCCAGTACTTC.

The chain joins TRBV7-8 to TRBJ2-7; TRBD1 agrees at 7 bases. CDR1 SGHVS and CDR2 FQNEAQ come from the germline V gene. The CDR3 runs 14 residues. The junction had 4 bases not matched to a gene; V was cut back by 2 bases and J by 3 bases. This CDR3 reads CASSLTGQYYEQYV. CDR3 coding DNA: TGTGCCAGCAGCTTAACGGGACAGTACTACGAGCAGTACGTC.

The sample holds a few counts of this clonotype. This rearrangement joins TRBV20-1 to TRBJ1-4; the D gene is possibly TRBD1 (5 bases). Trimming stripped 3 bases from V and 5 bases from J, with 16 bases between. CDR1 is DFQATT and CDR2 is SNEGSKA in the germline V gene (reference sequence). The CDR3 length is 15 residues. CDR3 amino acids: CSASPPGRRNEKLFF. In DNA, the CDR3 is TGCAGTGCTAGCCCCCCGGGACGCCGGAATGAAAAACTGTTTTTT.

A single count supports this clonotype. This chain links TRBV28 with TRBJ2-3, with D perhaps TRBD2 (5 bases). Germline V gene data show CDR1 as MDHEN and CDR2 as SYDVKM. This CDR3 is 15 amino acids long. V lost 5 bases and J 4 bases, leaving 16 bases between the germline ends. This CDR3 reads CASSTPGTYADTQYF. In DNA, the CDR3 is TGTGCCAGCAGTACCCCGGGAACCTACGCAGATACGCAGTATTTT.

V is TRBV7-9 and J is TRBJ2-1, with TRBD2 identical over 9 bases. Per the germline V gene, CDR1 is SEHNR and CDR2 is FQNEAQ (reference sequence). The junction had 7 bases not matched to a gene; V was cut back by 0 bases and J by 4 bases. The CDR3 spans 17 residues. The CDR3 region is CASSLAAGGPKYNEQFF. CDR3 nucleotides: TGTGCCAGCAGCTTAGCTGCGGGAGGGCCAAAGTACAATGAGCAGTTCTTC. Combining the CDR3 with reference TRBV7-9 and TRBJ2-1 gives the whole variable domain DTGVSQNPRHKITKRGQNVTFRCDPISEHNRLYWYRQTLGQGPEFLTYFQNEAQLEKSRLLSDRFSAERPKGSFSTLEIQRTEQGDSAMYLCASSLAAGGPKYNEQFFGPGTRLTVL.

V gene TRBV15 combines with J gene TRBJ2-7; 7 nucleotides align to TRBD1. The assigned J gene may be wrong: the sequence end matches TRBJ2-5 better. The CDR3 covers 19 residues. Germline V lookup: CDR1 LNHNV, CDR2 YYDKDF (reference sequence). The CDR3 sequence: CATSRDYLTGQEAQETQYF. The CDR3 DNA is TGTGCCACCAGCAGAGACTACCTCACTGGACAGGAGGCACAAGAGACCCAGTACTTC.

In its sample, this clonotype was seen a few times. The chain couples TRBV20-1 to TRBJ2-5; 10 nucleotides align to TRBD2. V lost 2 bases and J lost 2; bases outside the gene matches: 5. The germline V gene has CDR1 DFQATT and CDR2 SNEGSKA (reference sequence). CDR3 size: 15 residues. This CDR3 is CSARRSGGVQETQYF. CDR3 bases: TGCAGTGCTAGACGCAGCGGGGGGGTACAAGAGACCCAGTACTTC.

The chain couples TRBV12-1 to TRBJ1-2; the DNA was not used to check the table's D call, TRBD1. TRBV12-1 is termed a pseudogene. The CDR3 length is 17 residues. The CDR3: CASSSSTGTLNCYGYTF. The CDR3 DNA sequence: TGTGCCAGCAGCTCGTCGACAGGGACACTTAACTGCTATGGCTACACCTTC.